This T cell receptor (beta chain) stems from a study of T cells in Graves' hyperthyroidism and ophthalmopathy. Researchers took RNA transcripts and amplified the TCR beta CDR3 regions from them. RT-PCR in the first round (using the HTBI primer set) targeted the TCR CDR3. TCRdb re-called the multiplex PCR reads through MiXCR, storing one row per CDR3 protein. The sample has 500,000 to 650,000 distinct CDR3 sequences, 17% seen once. The CDR3 consists of 15 residues. After removal of 7 bases from V and 2 bases from J, the junction contained 8 bases not matched to a gene. Germline-derived CDR1 and CDR2 are MNHEY and SMNVEV (reference sequence). The authors took PBMCs from over 8.5 ml fresh peripheral blood. The table lists this clonotype with many counts.

Sequencing was carried out using blood. The chain carries TRBV27 and TRBJ1-2; 9 positions match TRBD1. The TCR originated in a woman under 30 with Graves' ophthalmopathy. The CDR3: CASTQTGGINYGYTF. The CDR3, as DNA: TGTGCCAGCACCCAGACAGGGGGAATCAACTATGGCTACACCTTC.